The next 3 T cell receptor beta chains were all read from a single sample in a study of shared clonotypes between healthy human individuals. Generated by immunoSEQ multiplex PCR, the TCRdb table keeps only in-frame clones and is missing some. This table holds about 600,000 clones, around 97% found once. Sequencing input: naive CD4+ T cells sorted from blood. The subset: CD45RA+ positively selected. Receptors originate from a woman aged 30 to 39 in good health.

The V and J genes are TRBV5-4 and TRBJ1-3; no reliable D call. In germline, CDR1 is SGHNT, CDR2 YYREEE (reference sequence). V shed 0 bases and J shed 3 bases, with 13 bases lying between them. The CDR3 totals 16 residues. CDR3 in amino acids: CASSLGAGGFGNTIYF. The CDR3 DNA reads TGTGCCAGCAGCTTGGGGGCAGGAGGGTTTGGAAACACCATATATTTT. Full variable domain (outside the CDR3, taken from reference TRBV5-4 and TRBJ1-3): ETGVTQSPTHLIKTRGQQVTLRCSSQSGHNTVSWYQQALGQGPQFIFQYYREEENGRGNFPPRFSGLQFPNYSSELNVNALELDDSALYLCASSLGAGGFGNTIYFGEGSWLTVV.

V and J are TRBV27 and TRBJ2-1; 11 nucleotides agree with TRBD2. V lost 3 bases to trimming and J lost 9 bases; unmatched junction nucleotides: 7. Germline V gives CDR1 MNHEY, CDR2 SMNVEV (reference sequence). This CDR3 is 15 amino acids long. The CDR3 DNA follows: TGTGCCAGCAGTTTTGACCGTCTAGCGGGAGGTGAGCAGTTCTTC. Its protein is CASSFDRLAGGEQFF.

In DNA form, the CDR3 reads TGTGCCAGTAGGCCGGGACAATCCTACGAGCAGTACTTC. Translated: CASRPGQSYEQYF. The genes are TRBV19 and TRBJ2-7, with D possibly TRBD1 on 6 matching bases. Trimming took off 6 bases at V and 1 base at J, with 10 bases between the two ends. Germline CDR1 LNHDA, CDR2 SQIVND (reference sequence). The CDR3 contains 13 residues.